The 28 T cell receptor beta chains reported below all come from one sample, sequenced in a study of shared clonotypes between healthy human individuals. The naive CD8 fraction comprised CD45RO-negative cells positively selected for CCR7 and excluded terminally differentiated effector memory CD45RA+ cells. Clones were read by immunoSEQ multiplex PCR, and TCRdb kept only the in-frame ones, dropping some. The repertoire consists of nearly 2 million clones, with approximately 94% occurring once and the leading ten covering roughly 1.2%. Sequencing was performed on naive CD8+ T cells sorted from blood. Every receptor here comes from a man aged 18 to 35 in good health.

V is TRBV30 and J is TRBJ2-2, with D hard to call. Trimming shortened V by 1 base and J by 10 bases, and 7 bases separated the two germline ends. The CDR3 contains 11 residues. Germline loops: CDR1 GTSNPN, CDR2 SVGIG (reference sequence). The CDR3 reads CAWSGDVELFF. As DNA, the CDR3 is TGTGCCTGGAGTGGAGACGTGGAGCTGTTTTTT.

The chain couples TRBV5-6 to TRBJ2-7, with D perhaps TRBD2 (6 bases). Trimming stripped 5 bases from V and 3 bases from J, with 18 bases between. The V gene's germline CDR1 is SGHDT and CDR2 YYEEEE. The CDR3 has 15 residues. CDR3 loop: CASSQGLRSLYEQYF. For the CDR3, the DNA is TGTGCCAGCAGTCAAGGACTACGCAGTCTCTACGAGCAGTACTTC.

The V and J genes are TRBV5-6 and TRBJ2-7, with a tentative D call TRBD1 (5 bases). The CDR3 consists of 13 residues. Per the germline V gene, CDR1 is SGHDT and CDR2 is YYEEEE. Trimming left V 4 bases short and J 2 bases short, with 10 bases between. CDR3 sequence reads: CASSPGHTYEQYF. The CDR3, as DNA: TGTGCCAGCAGCCCCGGACATACCTACGAGCAGTACTTC.

The chain recombines TRBV25-1 with TRBJ1-1; D is perhaps TRBD1 (6 bases). The CDR3 loop spans 14 amino acids. V dropped 6 bases and J dropped 0 bases, with 11 bases sitting between them. CDR1 is MGHDK and CDR2 is SYGVNS in the germline V gene. CDR3: CASRRQDLNTEAFF. CDR3 nucleotides: TGTGCCAGCAGGAGACAGGACCTGAACACTGAAGCTTTCTTT. Together with reference TRBV25-1 and TRBJ1-1, the CDR3 gives the full variable domain: EADIYQTPRYLVIGTGKKITLECSQTMGHDKMYWYQQDPGMELHLIHYSYGVNSTEKGDLSSESTVSRIRTEHFPLTLESARPSHTSQYLCASRRQDLNTEAFFGQGTRLTVV.

The V and J genes are TRBV2 and TRBJ2-7; D ambiguous. Germline V CDR1 and CDR2: SNHLY, FYNNEI. The CDR3 runs 13 residues. V lost 2 bases to trimming and J lost 6 bases, with 11 bases between them. Written as DNA, the CDR3 is TGTGCCAGCAGTGAATTTGAGGCCCCCGAGCAGTACTTC. Its protein is CASSEFEAPEQYF.

The chain joins TRBV5-1 to TRBJ2-3, with a possible D match to TRBD1 (5 bases). V was shortened by 0 bases and J by 6 bases, with 14 bases between the two germline ends. CDR1 and CDR2 (germline): SGHRS, YFSETQ. This CDR3 is built from 15 residues. The CDR3 reads CASSLVDRLLDTQYF. The CDR3 DNA follows: TGCGCCAGCAGCTTGGTCGACAGATTACTGGATACGCAGTATTTT.

The chain combines TRBV6-6 with TRBJ1-1; 9 positions agree with TRBD1. The ends lost 0 bases at V and 1 base at J; junction bases unmatched: 3. CDR1 and CDR2 from the germline V gene are MNHNY and SVGAGI (reference sequence). The CDR3 consists of 16 residues. CDR3 sequence: CASSYSPDRGNTEAFF. Written as DNA, the CDR3 is TGTGCCAGCAGTTACTCCCCGGACAGGGGGAACACTGAAGCTTTCTTT.

This sequence joins TRBV7-2 and TRBJ2-5; D perhaps matches TRBD2 (5 bases). The CDR3 consists of 19 residues. CDR1 and CDR2 from the germline V gene are SGHTA and FQGNSA. With 4 bases removed from V and 0 bases from J, the gap between germline ends came to 24 bases. CDR3 bases: TGTGCCAGCAGCTCAACCTCGCCGGGGATTGACTGGAACCAAGAGACCCAGTACTTC. Residues: CASSSTSPGIDWNQETQYF.

The chain couples TRBV4-2 to TRBJ2-1; 10 bases map to TRBD2. V dropped 3 bases and J dropped 4; count of bases not matched to a gene: 9. CDR1 LGHNA and CDR2 YNFKEQ come from the germline V gene. The CDR3 contains 17 residues. The CDR3 coding sequence is TGTGCCAGCAGCCACGAGCCCCTAGCGGGGGATTACAATGAGCAGTTCTTC. Its translation: CASSHEPLAGDYNEQFF.

Only one count was recorded for this clone. The genes are TRBV9 and TRBJ2-7, with 8 bases that match TRBD1. Germline values: CDR1 SGDLS, CDR2 YYNGEE. J was trimmed by 2 bases and V by 4 bases; bases with no gene match: 11. This CDR3 has 16 residues. CDR3 sequence (DNA): TGTGCCAGCAGCTACGGCCCGGGACAGGATACCTACGAGCAGTACTTC. Translated: CASSYGPGQDTYEQYF.

This chain links TRBV6-5 with TRBJ2-5, with TRBD1 identical over 9 bases. Germline values: CDR1 MNHEY, CDR2 SVGAGI. The length of the CDR3 is 14 residues. V gave up 5 bases and J gave up 1 base; unmatched junction bases: 2. The CDR3 DNA reads TGTGCCAGCAGTGGACAGGGGTTCCAAGAGACCCAGTACTTC. Translated: CASSGQGFQETQYF.

On this clone: Other DNA sequences in this specimen translate into the identical CDR3. CDR3 in amino acids: CASSGQGADSPLHF. The CDR3 DNA reads as TGTGCCAGCAGCGGACAGGGGGCGGACTCACCCCTCCACTTT. The rearrangement uses TRBV9 and TRBJ1-6; 10 positions agree with TRBD1. The CDR3 extends over 14 amino acids. Looked up from germline, CDR1 is SGDLS and CDR2 is YYNGEE. V lost 3 bases, J lost 10 bases, and 4 bases stayed unmatched.

V usage is TRBV2 and J usage is TRBJ2-1; 12 positions agree with TRBD2. From germline, CDR1 is SNHLY and CDR2 FYNNEI. The CDR3 totals 16 residues. V was pared by 3 bases and J by 7 bases, with 7 bases of the junction left unmatched. The DNA for the CDR3 is TGTGCCAGCAGTGACCCTAGCGGGGGGGCTGAGAATGAGCAGTTCTTC. Protein: CASSDPSGGAENEQFF.

The chain has TRBV10-2 and TRBJ1-2; 8 bases are a match to TRBD1. V shed 8 bases and J 4 bases; nucleotides not matched to a gene: 12. The CDR3 has 15 residues. The germline V gene encodes CDR1 WSHSY and CDR2 SAAADI. The CDR3 loop is CASYGQGRRSYGYTF. The DNA for the CDR3 is TGCGCCAGCTATGGACAGGGCCGGCGTAGCTATGGCTACACCTTC.

V is TRBV6-1 and J is TRBJ1-2; D is possibly TRBD1 (5 bases). V was pared by 1 base and J by 6 bases, with 15 bases between. Germline V CDR1 and CDR2: MNHNS, SASEGT. CDR3 length: 15 residues. Written as DNA, the CDR3 is TGTGCCAGCAGTGAAGAGCTCAGGGTGGGGGATGGCTACACCTTC. Translated, it gives CASSEELRVGDGYTF.

This clone was counted at least ten times. J is TRBJ1-1 and V is TRBV7-9, with D unresolved. CDR3 length equals 13 residues. Trimming removed 7 bases from V and 6 bases from J, with 15 bases in between. Germline lookup yields CDR1 SEHNR and CDR2 FQNEAQ (reference sequence). The CDR3 nucleotides are TGTGCCAGCAACGACCCGGCCCAACCTGAAGCTTTCTTT. Residues: CASNDPAQPEAFF.

V and J are TRBV7-8 and TRBJ2-7; D is ambiguous. Looked up from germline, CDR1 is SGHVS and CDR2 is FQNEAQ. The V and J ends lost 5 bases and 2 bases respectively, with 7 bases between them. The CDR3 has 12 residues. CDR3 DNA sequence: TGTGCCAGCAGCCTCTTCACCTACGAGCAGTACTTC. Translation gives CASSLFTYEQYF.

This clone was seen a few times. The V call is TRBV10-3, the J call TRBJ2-5; a weak D match, TRBD1 (6 bases). The CDR3 contains 13 residues. V lost 6 bases and J lost 1, with 9 bases in between. Germline CDR1 and CDR2: ENHRY and SYGVKD. The CDR3 is CAISWDTQETQYF. In DNA, the CDR3 is TGTGCCATCAGCTGGGACACCCAAGAGACCCAGTACTTC.

The rearrangement links TRBV7-9 to TRBJ2-7; D uncertain. Trimming removed 2 bases at V and 3 bases at J, with 8 bases between. The CDR3 consists of 13 residues. Germline CDR1 and CDR2: SEHNR and FQNEAQ (reference sequence). The CDR3: CASSLKSGYEQYF. The CDR3 nucleotides read TGTGCCAGCAGCTTAAAATCCGGCTACGAGCAGTACTTC.

The chain links TRBV2 to TRBJ2-7; the D is unclear. V was clipped by 4 bases and J by 2 bases, with 15 bases between them. The V gene's germline CDR1 is SNHLY and CDR2 FYNNEI. The CDR3 totals 15 residues. The CDR3 bases are TGTGCCAGCAGTGGGTGGCACGACCGTCCCTACGAGCAGTACTTC. Protein: CASSGWHDRPYEQYF.

The rearrangement links TRBV7-8 to TRBJ2-7, with 15 bases identical to TRBD2. The CDR3 loop spans 17 amino acids. CDR1 SGHVS and CDR2 FQNEAQ come from the germline V gene. Germline trimming cut 5 bases from V and 6 bases from J; bases unmatched to any gene: 11. This chain's CDR3 is CASSPGLAGGPVIEQYF. As DNA, the CDR3 is TGTGCCAGCAGCCCAGGACTAGCGGGAGGGCCAGTGATCGAGCAGTACTTC.

V and J are TRBV27 and TRBJ1-1; D not resolved. Deletions cut 4 bases from V and 5 bases from J, with 14 bases between. The CDR3 has 14 residues. Germline V CDR1 and CDR2: MNHEY, SMNVEV (reference sequence). CDR3 residues: CASSYEGHGTEAFF. The CDR3 DNA is TGTGCCAGCAGTTATGAGGGCCACGGGACTGAAGCTTTCTTT.

This clone has a single count. J is TRBJ2-3 and V is TRBV11-2; 7 bases match TRBD2. CDR3 size: 17 residues. Germline lookup yields CDR1 SGHAT and CDR2 FQNNGV. J gave up 1 base and V 4 bases, and 11 bases lay outside the gene matches. The DNA for the CDR3 is TGTGCCAGCAGCTGGCCGGCAATGAGCGGGGGCACAGATACGCAGTATTTT. Its translation is CASSWPAMSGGTDTQYF. The full variable domain, in which reference TRBV11-2 and TRBJ2-3 provide the parts outside the CDR3, is EAGVAQSPRYKIIEKRQSVAFWCNPISGHATLYWYQQILGQGPKLLIQFQNNGVVDDSQLPKDRFSAERLKGVDSTLKIQPAKLEDSAVYLCASSWPAMSGGTDTQYFGPGTRLTVL.

The CDR3 nucleotides read TGTGCTAGTGGTTTGCCACTTGCGGAGACAGGGGCTCATGAAAAACTGTTTTTT. Translation gives CASGLPLAETGAHEKLFF. V and J are TRBV12-5 and TRBJ1-4, with 8 bases that match TRBD1. Germline V gene data show CDR1 as LGHNT and CDR2 as FRNRAP. J gave up 6 bases and V 2 bases, and 14 bases lay outside the gene matches. The CDR3 totals 18 residues.

CDR3 sequence reads: CASSLTGSGTYEQYF. The CDR3 DNA reads as TGTGCCAGCAGCCTTACAGGGTCGGGGACTTACGAGCAGTACTTC. The genes are TRBV6-5 and TRBJ2-7, with D perhaps matching TRBD1 or TRBD2 (6 bases each). The V gene's germline CDR1 is MNHEY and CDR2 SVGAGI. The CDR3 covers 15 residues. V was trimmed by 6 bases and J by 4 bases, leaving 19 bases between them.

The gene calls are TRBV27 and TRBJ2-7; D is uncertain. Trimming cost V 7 bases and J 5 bases, with 18 bases left between them. Looked up from germline, CDR1 is MNHEY and CDR2 is SMNVEV (reference sequence). This CDR3 comprises 14 residues. The CDR3 spells CASMGWEGRNEQYF. The DNA of the CDR3 is TGTGCCAGCATGGGGTGGGAAGGACGAAACGAGCAGTACTTC.

The chain is built from TRBV7-8 and TRBJ2-7, with unresolved D. From germline, CDR1 is SGHVS and CDR2 FQNEAQ. The germline V and J ends were trimmed by 0 bases and 0 bases, with 6 bases remaining between them. CDR3 size: 14 residues. CDR3 sequence: CASSLARSSYEQYF. CDR3 DNA sequence: TGTGCCAGCAGCTTAGCGAGGAGCTCCTACGAGCAGTACTTC. The complete variable domain, with remaining parts taken from reference TRBV7-8 and TRBJ2-7, reads GAGVSQSPRYKVAKRGQDVALRCDPISGHVSLFWYQQALGQGPEFLTYFQNEAQLDKSGLPSDRFFAERPEGSVSTLKIQRTQQEDSAVYLCASSLARSSYEQYFGPGTRLTVT.

V is TRBV10-3 and J is TRBJ1-4; TRBD1 might be the D (5 bases). This CDR3 region has 11 residues. The germline V and J ends were trimmed by 7 bases and 11 bases, with 11 bases remaining between them. Germline-derived CDR1 and CDR2 are ENHRY and SYGVKD. CDR3 coding DNA: TGTGCCATCATCGGGGGAGACAAACTGTTTTTT. Translating it yields CAIIGGDKLFF.